This T cell receptor beta chain was retrieved from a study of CXCR3-negative and CXCR3-positive naive CD8 T cells. General study results and limits: Comparably high diversity was seen in both naive subsets, and much lower diversity in memory CD8+ cells.

The TRB cDNA libraries were prepared by 5' RACE with UMI labels. TCRdb processed the 5' RACE reads again and assigns one entry to each CDR3 protein, with no DNA. This sample's table reports tens of thousands of distinct CDR3 sequences. In regard to this clonotype: Its cognate antigen is unknown.

Subsets of CD8+ T cells were each sorted in triplicate at 250,000 to 350,000 cells apiece. Cells classed as naive CD8+ T cells were CD45RO-CCR7+CD27+CD95-. Germline CDR1 and CDR2: SEHNR and FQNEAQ (reference sequence). The CDR3 is made up of 14 amino acids. The sequencing sample was made of naive CXCR3- CD8+ T cells from blood. Described subset: CD45RO-CCR7+CD27+CD95- naive CD8+ T cells lacking CXCR3 (TNR3-). The clonotype originates from a human donor in good health. Some clones in this sample may be carry-over from other donors' samples. This chain uses TRBV7-9 with TRBJ1-1; TCRdb names TRBD1, which stays unverified in the absence of DNA. CDR3 region: CASRSGQGYTEAFF. Combining the CDR3 with reference TRBV7-9 and TRBJ1-1 gives the whole variable domain DTGVSQNPRHKITKRGQNVTFRCDPISEHNRLYWYRQTLGQGPEFLTYFQNEAQLEKSRLLSDRFSAERPKGSFSTLEIQRTEQGDSAMYLCASRSGQGYTEAFFGQGTRLTVV.